This T cell receptor (beta chain) appears in the sequencing data of a study of Tregs in tolerant kidney transplant recipients. TCRdb keeps only in-frame clones here, not all; method: immunoSEQ multiplex PCR. The data hold tens of thousands of clones, with 65% to 85% observed a single time. The germline CDR1 and CDR2 sequences are SGHTA and FQGNSA. V was pared by 4 bases and J by 4 bases, with 10 bases between. The CDR3 runs to 14 residues. Sequenced material: CD4+ T cells from blood. The source is a human donor in good health. The gene calls are TRBV7-2 and TRBJ1-4; no clear D. The CDR3 region has the DNA TGTGCCAGCAGCTATGGAGGCATTAATGAAAAACTGTTTTTT. Its protein is CASSYGGINEKLFF.